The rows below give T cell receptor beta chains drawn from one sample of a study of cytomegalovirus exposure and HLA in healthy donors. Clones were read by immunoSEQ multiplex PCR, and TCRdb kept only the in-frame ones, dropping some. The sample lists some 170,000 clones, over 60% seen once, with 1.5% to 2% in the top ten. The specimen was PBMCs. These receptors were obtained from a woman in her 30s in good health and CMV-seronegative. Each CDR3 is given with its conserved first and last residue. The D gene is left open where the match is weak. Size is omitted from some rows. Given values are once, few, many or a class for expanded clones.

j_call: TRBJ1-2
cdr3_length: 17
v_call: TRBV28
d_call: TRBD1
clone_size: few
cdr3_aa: CASSFPGTDSLRYGYTF
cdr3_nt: TGTGCCAGCAGTTTCCCCGGGACAGACAGCCTTAGGTATGGCTACACCTTC

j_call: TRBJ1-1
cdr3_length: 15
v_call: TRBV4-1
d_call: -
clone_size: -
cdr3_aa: CASSQDFATVTEAFF
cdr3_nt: TGCGCCAGCAGCCAAGATTTTGCGACAGTCACTGAAGCTTTCTTT

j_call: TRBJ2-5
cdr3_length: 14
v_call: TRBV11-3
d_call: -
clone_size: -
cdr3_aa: CASSRGGAGETQYF
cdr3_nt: TGTGCCAGCAGCCGAGGGGGGGCCGGGGAGACCCAGTACTTC

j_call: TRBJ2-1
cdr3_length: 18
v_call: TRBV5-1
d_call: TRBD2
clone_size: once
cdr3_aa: CASSFRPLAGGLGNEQFF
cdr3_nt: TGCGCCAGCAGCTTCCGACCCTTAGCGGGAGGTTTAGGAAATGAGCAGTTCTTC

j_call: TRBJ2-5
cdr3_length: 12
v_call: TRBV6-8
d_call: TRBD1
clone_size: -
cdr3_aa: CAGGTGEETQYF
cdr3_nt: TGTGCCGGCGGGACAGGGGAAGAGACCCAGTACTTC

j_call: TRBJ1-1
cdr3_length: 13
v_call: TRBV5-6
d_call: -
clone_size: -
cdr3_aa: CASSFPLNTEAFF
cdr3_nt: TGTGCCAGCAGCTTTCCGTTGAACACTGAAGCTTTCTTT

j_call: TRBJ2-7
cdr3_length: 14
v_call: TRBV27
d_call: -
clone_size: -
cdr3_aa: CASRTGPISYEQYF
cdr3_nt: TGTGCCAGCAGAACAGGGCCAATCTCCTACGAGCAGTACTTC

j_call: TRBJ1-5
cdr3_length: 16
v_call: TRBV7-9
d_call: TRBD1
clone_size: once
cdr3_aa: CASSSGTGLSNQPQHF
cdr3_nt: TGTGCCAGCAGCTCGGGGACAGGGTTGAGCAATCAGCCCCAGCATTTT

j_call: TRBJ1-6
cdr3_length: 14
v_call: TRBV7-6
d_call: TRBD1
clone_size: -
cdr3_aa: CASSWTGENSPLHF
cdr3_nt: TGTGCCAGCAGCTGGACAGGCGAAAATTCACCCCTCCACTTT

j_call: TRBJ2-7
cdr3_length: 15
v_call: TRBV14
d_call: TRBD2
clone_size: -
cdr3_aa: CASSQRGTPAYEQYF
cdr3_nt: TGTGCCAGCAGCCAGCGGGGGACCCCTGCCTACGAGCAGTACTTC

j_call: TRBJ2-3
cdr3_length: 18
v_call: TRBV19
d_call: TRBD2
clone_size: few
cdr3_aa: CASSIGALAGGPRDTQYF
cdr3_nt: TGTGCCAGTAGTATAGGGGCACTAGCGGGAGGGCCAAGGGATACGCAGTATTTT

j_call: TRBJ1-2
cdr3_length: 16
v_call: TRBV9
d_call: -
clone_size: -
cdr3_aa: CASSVAPGGGNYGYTF
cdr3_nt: TGTGCCAGCAGCGTAGCCCCGGGGGGGGGTAACTATGGCTACACCTTC

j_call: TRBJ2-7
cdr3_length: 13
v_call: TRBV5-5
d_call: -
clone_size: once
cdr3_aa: CASSLGRQAEQYF
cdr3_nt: TGTGCCAGCAGCTTGGGGCGACAGGCGGAGCAGTACTTC

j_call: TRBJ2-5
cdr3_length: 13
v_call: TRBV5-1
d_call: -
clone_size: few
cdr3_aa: CASSTRDKETQYF
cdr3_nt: TGCGCCAGCAGCACCCGGGACAAAGAGACCCAGTACTTC

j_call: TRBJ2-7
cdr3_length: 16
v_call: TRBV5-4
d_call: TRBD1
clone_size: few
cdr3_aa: CASSLPPGQEAYEQYF
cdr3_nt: TGTGCCAGCAGCTTACCCCCGGGACAGGAGGCCTACGAGCAGTACTTC

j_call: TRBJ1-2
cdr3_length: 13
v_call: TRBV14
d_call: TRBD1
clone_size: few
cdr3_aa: CASSQVGQGDYTF
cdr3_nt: TGTGCCAGCAGCCAAGTCGGACAGGGTGACTACACCTTC

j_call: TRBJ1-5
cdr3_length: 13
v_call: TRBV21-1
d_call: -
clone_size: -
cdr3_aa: CASSIDRDQPQHF
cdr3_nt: TGTGCCAGCAGCATTGACAGGGATCAGCCCCAGCATTTT

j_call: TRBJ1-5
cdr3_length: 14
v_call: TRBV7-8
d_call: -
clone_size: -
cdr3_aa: CASSLTGSNQPQHF
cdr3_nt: TGTGCCAGCAGCTTAACCGGGAGCAATCAGCCCCAGCATTTT

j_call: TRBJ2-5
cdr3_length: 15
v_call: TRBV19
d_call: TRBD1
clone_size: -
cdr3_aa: CASSTYRGGPETQYF
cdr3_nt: TGTGCCAGTAGTACTTACAGGGGCGGTCCAGAGACCCAGTACTTC

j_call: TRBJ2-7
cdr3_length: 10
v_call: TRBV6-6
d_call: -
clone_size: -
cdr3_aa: CASRQAEQYF
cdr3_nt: TGTGCCAGCCGTCAGGCCGAGCAGTACTTC

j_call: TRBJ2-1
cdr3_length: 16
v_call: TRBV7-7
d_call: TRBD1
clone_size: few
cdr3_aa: CASSPHSGQGGNEQFF
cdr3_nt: TGTGCCAGCAGTCCCCATTCGGGACAGGGTGGGAATGAGCAGTTCTTC

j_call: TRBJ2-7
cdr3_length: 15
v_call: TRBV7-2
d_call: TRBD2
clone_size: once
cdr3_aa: CASSLLSSGSYEQYF
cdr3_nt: TGTGCCAGCAGCTTATTGTCTAGCGGTTCCTACGAGCAGTACTTC

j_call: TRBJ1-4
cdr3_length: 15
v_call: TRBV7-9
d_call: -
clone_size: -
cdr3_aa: CASSFEQGNDEKLFF
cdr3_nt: TGTGCCAGCAGCTTTGAACAGGGAAATGATGAAAAACTGTTTTTT

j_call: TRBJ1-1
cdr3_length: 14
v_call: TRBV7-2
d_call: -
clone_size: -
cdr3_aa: CASSLDWGGTEAFF
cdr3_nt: TGTGCCAGCAGCTTAGATTGGGGGGGTACCGAAGCTTTCTTT

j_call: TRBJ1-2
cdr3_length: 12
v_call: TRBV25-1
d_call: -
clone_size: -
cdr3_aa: CASSESRYGYTF
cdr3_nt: TGTGCCAGCAGTGAATCTCGTTATGGCTACACCTTC

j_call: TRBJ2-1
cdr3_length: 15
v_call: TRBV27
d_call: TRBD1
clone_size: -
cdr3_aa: CASSSDRGIYNEQFF
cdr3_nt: TGTGCCAGCAGTTCGGACAGGGGGATATACAATGAGCAGTTCTTC

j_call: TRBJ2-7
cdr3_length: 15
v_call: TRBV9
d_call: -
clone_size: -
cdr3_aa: CASSVGAGISYEQYF
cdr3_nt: TGTGCCAGCAGCGTAGGAGCAGGAATTTCCTACGAGCAGTACTTC

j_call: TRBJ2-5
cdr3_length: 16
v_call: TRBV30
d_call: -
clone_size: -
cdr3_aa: CAWTGDSPRILETQYF
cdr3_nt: TGTGCCTGGACTGGGGACTCCCCTCGAATATTGGAGACCCAGTACTTC

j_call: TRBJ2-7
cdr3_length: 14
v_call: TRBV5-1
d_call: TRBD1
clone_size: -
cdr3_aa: CASSLGTGVYEQYF
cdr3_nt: TGCGCCAGCAGCCTCGGGACAGGGGTCTACGAGCAGTACTTC

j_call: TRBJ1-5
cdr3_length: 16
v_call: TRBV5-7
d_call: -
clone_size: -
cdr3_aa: CASSLGHTCRIQPQHF
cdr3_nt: TGTGCCAGCAGCTTGGGACACACCTGTAGGATTCAGCCCCAGCATTTT

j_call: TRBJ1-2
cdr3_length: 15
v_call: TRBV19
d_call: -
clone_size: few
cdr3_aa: CASRRNRDPLLGYTF
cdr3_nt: TGTGCCAGTAGAAGAAACAGGGACCCACTGTTAGGCTACACCTTC

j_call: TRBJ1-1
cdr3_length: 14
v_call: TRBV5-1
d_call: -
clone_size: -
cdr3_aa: CASSLVRGNTEAFF
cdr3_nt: TGCGCCAGCAGCTTGGTTAGGGGGAACACTGAAGCTTTCTTT

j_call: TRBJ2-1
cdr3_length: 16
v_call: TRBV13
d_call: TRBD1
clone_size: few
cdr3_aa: CASSFNPRTGEGEQFF
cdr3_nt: TGTGCCAGCAGCTTTAATCCCCGGACAGGGGAGGGTGAGCAGTTCTTC

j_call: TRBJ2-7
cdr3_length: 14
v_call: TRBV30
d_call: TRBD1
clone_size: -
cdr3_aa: CAWKGQGHSYEQYF
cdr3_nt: TGTGCCTGGAAGGGACAGGGACACTCCTACGAGCAGTACTTC

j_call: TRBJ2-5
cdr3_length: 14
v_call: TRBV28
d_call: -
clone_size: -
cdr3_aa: CASWKSGGWETQYF
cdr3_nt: TGTGCCAGCTGGAAATCAGGGGGGTGGGAGACCCAGTACTTC

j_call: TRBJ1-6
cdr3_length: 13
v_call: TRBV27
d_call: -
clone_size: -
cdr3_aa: CASSFGQNSPLHF
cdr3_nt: TGTGCCAGCAGTTTCGGACAGAATTCACCCCTCCACTTT

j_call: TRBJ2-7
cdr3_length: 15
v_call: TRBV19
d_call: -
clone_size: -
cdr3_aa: CASSIPSRGIYEQYF
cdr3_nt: TGTGCCAGTAGTATCCCCTCCAGGGGTATCTACGAGCAGTACTTC

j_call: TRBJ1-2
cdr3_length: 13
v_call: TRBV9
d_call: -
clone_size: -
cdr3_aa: CASSVVGRDGYTF
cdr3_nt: TGTGCCAGCAGCGTAGTAGGCAGGGATGGCTACACCTTC

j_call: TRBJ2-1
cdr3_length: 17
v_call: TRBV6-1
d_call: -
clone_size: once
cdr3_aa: CASSEWGGLSSYNEQFF
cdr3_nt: TGTGCCAGCAGTGAATGGGGCGGACTAAGCTCCTACAATGAGCAGTTCTTC

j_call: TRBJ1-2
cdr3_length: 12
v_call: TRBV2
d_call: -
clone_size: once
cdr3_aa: CASSTDSYGYTF
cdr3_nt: TGTGCCAGCAGTACGGACAGCTATGGCTACACCTTC

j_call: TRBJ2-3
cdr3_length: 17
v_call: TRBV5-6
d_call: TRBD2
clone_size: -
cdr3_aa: CASSLFLAGFSTDTQYF
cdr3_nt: TGTGCCAGCAGCTTGTTCTTAGCGGGCTTTAGCACAGATACGCAGTATTTT

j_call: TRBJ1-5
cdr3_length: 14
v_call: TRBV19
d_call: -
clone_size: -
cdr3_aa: CASGSGYSNQPQHF
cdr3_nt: TGTGCCAGTGGATCAGGATATAGCAATCAGCCCCAGCATTTT

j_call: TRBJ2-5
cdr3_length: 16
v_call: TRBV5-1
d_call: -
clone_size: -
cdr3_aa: CASSLVRGMGGETQYF
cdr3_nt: TGCGCCAGCAGCTTGGTACGGGGGATGGGGGGAGAGACCCAGTACTTC

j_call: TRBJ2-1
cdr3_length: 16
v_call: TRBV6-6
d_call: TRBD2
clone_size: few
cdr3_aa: CASSYRGGATYNEQFF
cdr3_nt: TGTGCCAGCAGTTACCGCGGGGGGGCAACCTACAATGAGCAGTTCTTC